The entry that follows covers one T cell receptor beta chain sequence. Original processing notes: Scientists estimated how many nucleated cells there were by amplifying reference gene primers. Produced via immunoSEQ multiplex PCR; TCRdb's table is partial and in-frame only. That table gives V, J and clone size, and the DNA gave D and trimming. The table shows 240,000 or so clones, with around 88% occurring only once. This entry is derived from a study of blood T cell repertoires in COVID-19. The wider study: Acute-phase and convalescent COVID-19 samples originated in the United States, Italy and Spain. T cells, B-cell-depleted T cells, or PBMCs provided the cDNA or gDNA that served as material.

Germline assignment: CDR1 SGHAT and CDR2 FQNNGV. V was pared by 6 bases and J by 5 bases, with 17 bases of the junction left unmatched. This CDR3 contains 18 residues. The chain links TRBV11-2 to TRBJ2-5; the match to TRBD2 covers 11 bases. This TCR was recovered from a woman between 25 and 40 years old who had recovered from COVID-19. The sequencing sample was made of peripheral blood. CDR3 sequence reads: CASRKPGVAGGSRETQYF. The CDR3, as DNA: TGTGCCAGCAGGAAACCCGGGGTAGCGGGGGGGAGCAGGGAGACCCAGTACTTC.